Listed here are 23 T cell receptor beta chains from one sample, sequenced in a study of blood T cell repertoires in COVID-19. Produced via immunoSEQ multiplex PCR; TCRdb's table is partial and in-frame only. This table holds hundreds of thousands of clones, about nine tenths found once. The sequenced sample was peripheral blood. All receptors derive from a woman aged 25 to 39 with active or convalescent COVID-19.

V and J are TRBV19 and TRBJ1-1; 9 positions agree with TRBD1. Germline values: CDR1 LNHDA, CDR2 SQIVND (reference sequence). The CDR3 runs 14 residues. V shed 4 bases, J shed 5 bases, and the junction held 5 bases outside the gene matches. The chain's CDR3 is CASSRTGEVTEAFF. The CDR3 nucleotides read TGTGCCAGTAGTAGGACAGGGGAGGTGACTGAAGCTTTCTTT.

The chain links TRBV5-1 to TRBJ2-3; 10 bases fit TRBD2. The CDR3 is 15 residues long. Trimming removed 5 bases from V and 1 base from J; junction bases left unmatched: 4. Germline loops: CDR1 SGHRS, CDR2 YFSETQ. The CDR3 sequence is CASRISGGRTDTQYF. As DNA, the CDR3 is TGCGCCAGCAGAATTAGCGGGGGGCGCACAGATACGCAGTATTTT.

This chain joins TRBV5-1 and TRBJ1-2; 10 bases agree with TRBD1. This CDR3 spans 14 amino acids. In germline, CDR1 is SGHRS, CDR2 YFSETQ. V gave up 4 bases and J gave up 6 bases; unmatched junction bases: 6. The CDR3 sequence: CASSPGGQGDGYTF. The CDR3 nucleotides read TGCGCCAGCAGCCCAGGAGGACAGGGGGATGGCTACACCTTC.

The rearrangement joins TRBV11-2 to TRBJ1-1, with no clear D. The CDR3 runs to 12 residues. Germline V gene data show CDR1 as SGHAT and CDR2 as FQNNGV. The V end was cut by 0 bases, the J end by 4 bases, with 3 bases between. The CDR3 DNA sequence: TGTGCCAGCAGCTTAGATCTCACTGAAGCTTTCTTT. This sequence encodes CASSLDLTEAFF.

Only a few counts were recorded for this clone. The chain employs TRBV6-5 and TRBJ1-1, with D possibly TRBD1 on 6 matching bases. Germline CDR1 MNHEY, CDR2 SVGAGI. Trimming removed 10 bases at V and 3 bases at J, with 15 bases between. This CDR3 is 13 amino acids long. This chain's CDR3 is CATHTNRDTEAFF. As DNA, the CDR3 is TGTGCCACCCACACCAACAGGGACACTGAAGCTTTCTTT.

The V gene is TRBV10-2, the J gene TRBJ2-6, with D maybe TRBD1 (5 bases). Trimming took 6 bases from V and 1 from J, leaving 13 bases between them. Germline V gives CDR1 WSHSY, CDR2 SAAADI. This CDR3 spans 16 amino acids. The CDR3 protein is CASSDPGRSGANVLTF. The CDR3 DNA reads TGCGCCAGCAGCGACCCAGGGCGATCTGGGGCCAACGTCCTGACTTTC.

The V gene is TRBV29-1, the J gene TRBJ2-7, with a possible D match to TRBD2 (6 bases). Between the trimmed V and J ends, which lost 4 bases and 1 base, there was a span of 8 bases. Germline V gives CDR1 SQVTM, CDR2 ANQGSEA. This CDR3 contains 12 residues. CDR3 coding DNA: TGCAGCGTTGCGGAGGGTTCCTACGAGCAGTACTTC. This gives the protein CSVAEGSYEQYF.

The gene calls are TRBV3-1 (or the pseudogene TRBV3-2) and TRBJ1-2; D is unclear. The V gene lost 3 bases and the J gene lost 8 bases, with 16 bases spanning the gap. CDR1 and CDR2 (germline): LGHDT, YNNKEL (reference sequence). CDR3 length: 14 residues. The CDR3 DNA follows: TGTGCCAGCAGCCACGGTGGGCGGGCACGGGGCTACACCTTC. It is translated as CASSHGGRARGYTF.

The chain combines TRBV7-9 with TRBJ1-2; no reliable D call. Germline lookup yields CDR1 SEHNR and CDR2 FQNEAQ (reference sequence). CDR3 size: 14 residues. V lost 3 bases, J lost 3 bases, and 11 bases lay in between. The CDR3 reads CASSLEGRYYGYTF. CDR3 bases: TGTGCCAGCAGCTTGGAGGGCAGGTACTATGGCTACACCTTC.

The genes are TRBV14 and TRBJ1-2; TRBD1 matches 7 bases. The ends lost 2 bases at V and 8 bases at J; junction bases unmatched: 8. CDR1 SGHDN and CDR2 FVKESK come from the germline V gene. The length of the CDR3 is 14 residues. CDR3: CASSQQGDGRGYTF. CDR3 bases: TGTGCCAGCAGCCAACAGGGGGACGGTAGGGGCTACACCTTC.

V is TRBV6-5 and J is TRBJ1-5; D not certain. CDR1 MNHEY and CDR2 SVGAGI come from the germline V gene. This CDR3 contains 13 residues. The ends were cut back, 6 bases at V and 4 bases at J, with 10 bases in the middle. The CDR3 sequence is CASSPYRNQPQHF. The DNA for the CDR3 is TGTGCCAGCAGCCCATACAGAAATCAGCCCCAGCATTTT.

The chain has TRBV4-1 and TRBJ1-4, with 7 bases identical to TRBD1. CDR1 is MGHRA, CDR2 YSYEKL, per germline. The CDR3 is 15 amino acids. The ends lost 2 bases at V and 8 bases at J; junction bases unmatched: 8. The CDR3 DNA is TGCGCCAGCAGCCAATCAACAGGGGTGGTCGAAAAACTGTTTTTT. It encodes CASSQSTGVVEKLFF.

The gene calls are TRBV5-1 and TRBJ2-2, with D possibly matching TRBD2 (6 bases). Trimming shortened V by 1 base and J by 0 bases, and 10 bases separated the two germline ends. Germline V gene data show CDR1 as SGHRS and CDR2 as YFSETQ. The CDR3 runs 16 residues. CDR3 region: CASSLSSGSNTGELFF. The CDR3 DNA reads as TGCGCCAGCAGCTTGAGTAGCGGCTCGAACACCGGGGAGCTGTTTTTT.

The V and J genes are TRBV4-1 and TRBJ2-1; TRBD2 is a possible D gene (5 bases). CDR3 length: 12 amino acids. Looked up from germline, CDR1 is MGHRA and CDR2 is YSYEKL. V gave up 2 bases and J gave up 10 bases, with 9 bases separating them. For the CDR3, the DNA is TGCGCCAGCAGCCAATTTTCGGGGGAGCAGTTCTTC. This sequence encodes CASSQFSGEQFF.

The CDR3 protein is CASSSPGGRILNEQFF. The CDR3 nucleotides read TGTGCCAGCAGCTCACCTGGCGGGAGGATTTTGAATGAGCAGTTCTTC. V is TRBV28 and J is TRBJ2-1, with TRBD2 matching 8 bases. J was trimmed by 7 bases and V by 6 bases; bases with no gene match: 14. The CDR3 totals 16 residues. The V gene's germline CDR1 is MDHEN and CDR2 SYDVKM.

CDR3 region: CTSRNHPGSYNEQFF. The CDR3 DNA reads as TGCACCAGCAGGAACCATCCGGGCTCCTACAATGAGCAGTTCTTC. The chain links TRBV1 to TRBJ2-1; TRBD2, the table's D call, was not compared with the DNA. TRBV1 is flagged as a pseudogene. This CDR3 comprises 15 residues.

The rearrangement links TRBV27 to TRBJ2-2; D is unresolved. The CDR3 length is 15 residues. The germline gives CDR1 MNHEY, CDR2 SMNVEV (reference sequence). Trimming cost V 0 bases and J 4 bases, with 9 bases left between them. CDR3 in amino acids: CASSLSVGITGELFF. CDR3 nucleotides: TGTGCCAGCAGTTTATCGGTGGGCATCACCGGGGAGCTGTTTTTT.

V and J are TRBV30 and TRBJ1-5, with D perhaps matching TRBD1 (6 bases). Germline-derived CDR1 and CDR2 are GTSNPN and SVGIG (reference sequence). The CDR3 has 13 amino acids. Trimming removed 3 bases at V and 4 bases at J, with 10 bases between. The CDR3 nucleotides are TGTGCCTGGAGAAAGGGGGGGAATCAGCCCCAGCATTTT. The encoded protein is CAWRKGGNQPQHF.

The CDR3 loop reads CASSLLGTGAEAFF. CDR3 nucleotide sequence: TGCGCCAGCAGCTTGTTAGGGACAGGGGCTGAAGCTTTCTTT. The chain uses TRBV5-1 and TRBJ1-1; 10 bases line up with TRBD1. The V gene end was trimmed by 1 base and the J gene end by 6 bases; junction bases not matched to a gene: 3. This CDR3 contains 14 residues. In germline, CDR1 is SGHRS, CDR2 YFSETQ.

A single count supports this clone. A read error may account for a junction end that differs from germline. Here the CDR3 DNA reads TGTGCCAGCAGCGACTTACAGGGCCCTCAAACGTTCTTC. Its translation is CASSDLQGPQTFF. The J gene is TRBJ1-2, the V gene TRBV13, with TRBD1 as a possible D gene (6 bases). The CDR3 contains 13 residues. Looked up from germline, CDR1 is PRHDT and CDR2 is FYEKMQ (reference sequence).

The CDR3 loop is CASSLEPSGGTTRTDTQYF. The CDR3 DNA is TGTGCCAGCAGCTTAGAGCCTAGCGGGGGGACCACGCGCACAGATACGCAGTATTTT. The J gene is TRBJ2-3, the V gene TRBV7-6; the match to TRBD2 covers 11 bases. This CDR3 region has 19 residues. V gave up 1 base and J gave up 1 base; unmatched junction bases: 10. The germline gives CDR1 SGHVS, CDR2 FNYEAQ.

The V gene is TRBV10-2, the J gene TRBJ1-1; tentatively, D is TRBD1 (5 bases). The CDR3 runs 18 residues. V gave up 9 bases and J gave up 3 bases, with 29 bases separating them. Germline CDR1 is WSHSY and CDR2 is SAAADI. The CDR3: CASSVAGPIGLGDTEAFF. CDR3 in DNA: TGCGCCAGTTCCGTGGCAGGCCCTATAGGATTAGGGGACACTGAAGCTTTCTTT.

The chain's CDR3 is CASRDTGTQTYEQYF. As DNA, the CDR3 is TGTGCCAGCAGAGATACCGGGACACAAACCTACGAGCAGTACTTC. V and J are TRBV6-5 and TRBJ2-7; D may be TRBD1 (6 bases). Germline CDR1 reads MNHEY; CDR2 reads SVGAGI. The CDR3 runs to 15 residues. V was cut by 6 bases and J by 2 bases, with 17 bases left in between.